This note documents a single TCR beta chain sequence. The table lists this clone with a few counts. Its antigen is still unknown. No quality values exist for individual bases; no much larger clone is one base distant. TCRbeta CDR3 regions were amplified from genomic DNA using the immunoSEQ Assay, a bias-controlled multiplex PCR. From the authors' description of their analysis: Nucleated cell counts per sample were estimated from amplification of reference gene primers within the assay. To quantify the absolute abundance of each unique TCRbeta CDR3 rearrangement, sequence reads were collapsed and filtered. Productive Simpson clonality was computed per sample as the square root of Simpson's diversity index over productive rearrangements. Not all clones reach the TCRdb copy of this immuneACCESS table, which keeps in-frame sequences only. Checked studies attribute under half of the gap to unresolved V genes and leave the rest unexplained. V and J calls and clone size are as listed in that table; D and trimming were resolved from the DNA. Present in this sample are about 230,000 clones, roughly 84% of which were seen just once. The biggest ten clones account for about 0.91% of the sample.

This sample was taken from a study of blood T cell repertoires in COVID-19 (dated by TCRdb to about 2020). With regard to the full study: The collaborator samples originated in the United States, Italy and Spain and spanned the acute and convalescent phases of COVID-19. The prospective study material was composed of cDNA or gDNA derived from T cells, B-cell-depleted T cells, or PBMCs. The samples were drawn from the first 160 participants of the ongoing ImmuneRACE study and from over 950 subjects provided by 6 global collaborators. Where available, HLA class I and class II types were taken from metadata supplied by the sample provider and were not determined by assay-based typing. A freely available public database, intended as a resource for researchers studying the immune response to SARS-CoV-2, is where the repertoires were released. The sample metadata nearly always contained a de-identified subject ID, COVID-19 status, age in years and sex. Subjects who had been exposed to COVID-19, were actively infected with it, or had recovered from it provided the deeply sampled blood TCRbeta repertoires that made up the dataset. General study outcomes and caveats: Clinical and demographic metadata were provided uncurated, with the amount varying by source and participant.

Collaborating institutions collected whole blood in K2EDTA tubes following their own protocols. For TCRbeta analysis, collaborator samples were shipped as frozen whole blood, as isolated PBMCs, or as DNA extracted from either sample type. Measured from the cysteine to the phenylalanine, the CDR3 is 14 residues long. Kept here is only the CDR3 DNA, which spans 42 bases and is read in frame from base 1. CDR1 SGHTA and CDR2 FQGNSA are derived from the germline V gene. V is pruned by 5 bases and J by 7 bases, leaving 8 bases of the junction without a gene match. The chain couples TRBV7-2 to TRBJ2-1; TRBD1 fits 7 bases in the junction. The specimen sequenced was peripheral blood. This TCR was sampled from a man aged 40-49 years with acute or convalescent COVID-19. The DNA reads as follows: TGTGCCAGCAGCAAGCTCGGGACAGATAATGAGCAGTTCTTC. This encodes CASSKLGTDNEQFF.